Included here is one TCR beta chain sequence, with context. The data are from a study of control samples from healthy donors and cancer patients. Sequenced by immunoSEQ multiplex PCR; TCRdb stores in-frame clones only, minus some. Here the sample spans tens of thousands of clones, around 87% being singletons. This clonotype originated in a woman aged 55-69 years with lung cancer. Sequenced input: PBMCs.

CDR3 sequence reads: CASSQDLSEAFF. The DNA of the CDR3 is TGTGCCAGCAGCCAAGATCTGTCTGAAGCTTTCTTT. This chain connects TRBV4-2 to TRBJ1-1, with D hard to call. With 0 bases removed from V and 6 bases from J, the gap between germline ends came to 5 bases. CDR1 and CDR2 (germline): LGHNA, YNFKEQ. The CDR3 spans 12 residues.